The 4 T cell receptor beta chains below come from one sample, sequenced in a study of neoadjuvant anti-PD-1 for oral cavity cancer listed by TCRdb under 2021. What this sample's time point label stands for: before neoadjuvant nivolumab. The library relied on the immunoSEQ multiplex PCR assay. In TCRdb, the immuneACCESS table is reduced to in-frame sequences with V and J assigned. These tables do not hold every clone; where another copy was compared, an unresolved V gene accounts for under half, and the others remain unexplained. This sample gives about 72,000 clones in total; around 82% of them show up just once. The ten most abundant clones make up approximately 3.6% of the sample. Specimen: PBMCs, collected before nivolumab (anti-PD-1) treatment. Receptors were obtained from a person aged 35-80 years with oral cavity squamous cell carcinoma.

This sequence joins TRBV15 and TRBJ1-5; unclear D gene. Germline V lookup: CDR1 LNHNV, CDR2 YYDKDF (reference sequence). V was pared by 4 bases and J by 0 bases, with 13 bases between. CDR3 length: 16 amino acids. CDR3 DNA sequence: TGTGCCACCAGCACCCCCGAGGGATATAGCAATCAGCCCCAGCATTTT. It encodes CATSTPEGYSNQPQHF. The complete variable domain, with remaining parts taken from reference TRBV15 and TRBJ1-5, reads DAMVIQNPRYQVTQFGKPVTLSCSQTLNHNVMYWYQQKSSQAPKLLFHYYDKDFNNEADTPDNFQSRRPNTSFCFLDIRSPGLGDTAMYLCATSTPEGYSNQPQHFGDGTRLSIL.

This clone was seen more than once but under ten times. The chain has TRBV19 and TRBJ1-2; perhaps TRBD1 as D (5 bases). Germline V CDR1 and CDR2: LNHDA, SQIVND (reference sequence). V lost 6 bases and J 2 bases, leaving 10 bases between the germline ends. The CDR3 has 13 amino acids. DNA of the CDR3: TGTGCCAGTAGCCCTCGGGGCAACTATGGCTACACCTTC. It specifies CASSPRGNYGYTF.

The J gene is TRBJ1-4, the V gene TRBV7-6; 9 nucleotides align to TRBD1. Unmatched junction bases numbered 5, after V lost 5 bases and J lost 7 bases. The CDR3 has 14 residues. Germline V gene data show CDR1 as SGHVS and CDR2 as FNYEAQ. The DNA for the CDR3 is TGTGCCAGCAGCCAAACAGGGGGCTTTGAAAAACTGTTTTTT. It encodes CASSQTGGFEKLFF. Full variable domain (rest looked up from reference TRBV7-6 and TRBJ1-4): GAGVSQSPRYKVTKRGQDVALRCDPISGHVSLYWYRQALGQGPEFLTYFNYEAQQDKSGLPNDRFSAERPEGSISTLTIQRTEQRDSAMYRCASSQTGGFEKLFFGSGTQLSVL.

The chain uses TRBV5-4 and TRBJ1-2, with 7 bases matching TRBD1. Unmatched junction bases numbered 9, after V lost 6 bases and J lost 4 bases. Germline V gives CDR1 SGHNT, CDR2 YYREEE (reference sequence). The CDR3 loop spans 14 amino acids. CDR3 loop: CASTTGQALYGYTF. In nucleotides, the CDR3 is TGTGCCAGCACGACCGGACAGGCACTCTATGGCTACACCTTC.